These 15 T cell receptor beta chains came from one sample sequenced in a study of cytomegalovirus exposure and HLA in healthy donors. Assay: immunoSEQ multiplex PCR; the TCRdb copy retains only in-frame clones and omits some. This table has about 200,000 clones, roughly three quarters appearing once. The sample taken for sequencing was PBMCs. The receptors come from a woman aged 25 to 39 in good health and CMV-seronegative.

The chain carries TRBV10-3 and TRBJ1-2; a possible D gene is TRBD1 (6 bases). Germline CDR1 ENHRY, CDR2 SYGVKD. CDR3 size: 13 residues. V shed 3 bases and J shed 8 bases, with 13 bases lying between them. Here the CDR3 DNA reads TGTGCCATCAGTGAAGGACAGACCCTGGGCTACACCTTC. Protein: CAISEGQTLGYTF.

This clone appeared many times. This sample includes further DNA sequences coding for the same CDR3. The chain joins TRBV4-1 to TRBJ2-7; 8 nucleotides line up with TRBD2. Germline V gives CDR1 MGHRA, CDR2 YSYEKL. This CDR3 region has 17 residues. V trimming: 1 base; J trimming: 3 bases; junction bases outside the gene matches: 11. The CDR3 DNA reads as TGCGCCAGCAGCCAAGCCCTCGGGGCGGGGGGCCTCTACGAGCAGTACTTC. Translated, it gives CASSQALGAGGLYEQYF.

This clone was seen only once. V and J are TRBV7-9 and TRBJ1-2, with 10 bases identical to TRBD1. J gave up 4 bases and V 5 bases, and 7 bases lay outside the gene matches. The CDR3 has 15 residues. The germline CDR1 and CDR2 sequences are SEHNR and FQNEAQ (reference sequence). CDR3 DNA: TGTGCCAGCAGCCAAGGACAGGGGGGAATCTATGGCTACACCTTC. Its protein product is CASSQGQGGIYGYTF.

The chain carries TRBV29-1 and TRBJ2-4; the D gene is possibly TRBD1 (6 bases). V was shortened by 6 bases and J by 0 bases, with 18 bases between the two germline ends. The CDR3 is made up of 16 amino acids. Germline V gives CDR1 SQVTM, CDR2 ANQGSEA. CDR3 bases: TGCAGCGTAATTTTACAGGGAGTCCTAGCCAAAAACATTCAGTACTTC. This gives the protein CSVILQGVLAKNIQYF.

The chain combines TRBV4-1 with TRBJ1-5; D gene uncertain. The CDR3 contains 14 residues. Trimming cost V 3 bases and J 7 bases, with 13 bases left between them. Germline V CDR1 and CDR2: MGHRA, YSYEKL. The CDR3 is CASSHPTPNQPQHF. Written as DNA, the CDR3 is TGCGCCAGCAGCCACCCGACACCTAACCAGCCCCAGCATTTT.

The chain carries TRBV11-2 and TRBJ1-1; no reliable D call. With 5 bases removed from V and 4 bases from J, the gap between germline ends came to 8 bases. This CDR3 has 12 amino acids. Germline V gene lookup returns CDR1 SGHAT and CDR2 FQNNGV. CDR3 in amino acids: CASSTGGTEAFF. CDR3 DNA sequence: TGTGCCAGCAGCACGGGTGGCACTGAAGCTTTCTTT.

This CDR3 reads CASRSGDRAGGYTF. As DNA, the CDR3 is TGTGCCAGCAGGTCAGGGGACAGGGCGGGCGGCTACACCTTC. The chain employs TRBV28 and TRBJ1-2, with 9 bases aligning to TRBD1. The junction had 10 bases not matched to a gene; V was cut back by 6 bases and J by 8 bases. The CDR3 length is 14 residues. The germline gives CDR1 MDHEN, CDR2 SYDVKM.

This rearrangement joins TRBV4-1 to TRBJ1-2; tentatively, D is TRBD1 (5 bases). The V and J ends lost 2 bases and 8 bases respectively, with 9 bases between them. The germline CDR1 and CDR2 sequences are MGHRA and YSYEKL. The CDR3 length is 12 residues. CDR3 sequence reads: CASSQFGGGYTF. The CDR3 DNA reads as TGCGCCAGCAGCCAATTCGGGGGAGGCTACACCTTC.

This chain connects TRBV28 to TRBJ2-7; D call uncertain. V was cut by 3 bases and J by 3 bases, with 12 bases left in between. CDR1 is MDHEN, CDR2 SYDVKM, per germline. This CDR3 comprises 14 residues. CDR3 DNA sequence: TGTGCCAGCAGTTTTAGGAACAGAAACTACGAGCAGTACTTC. This codes for CASSFRNRNYEQYF.

The sample holds many counts of this clone. The chain employs TRBV30 and TRBJ1-1; D not certain. V was cut by 3 bases and J by 7 bases, with 18 bases left in between. Germline V lookup: CDR1 GTSNPN, CDR2 SVGIG (reference sequence). The CDR3 spans 14 residues. CDR3 loop: CAWSPGHMTIEAFF. CDR3 nucleotides: TGTGCCTGGAGCCCTGGGCACATGACCATTGAAGCTTTCTTT.

The V gene is TRBV7-7, the J gene TRBJ2-5; D is unresolved. Germline lookup yields CDR1 SSHAT and CDR2 FNYEAQ (reference sequence). V was pared by 5 bases and J by 4 bases, with 17 bases between. The CDR3 has 15 residues. CDR3 region: CASSPGAVSPETQYF. The CDR3 coding sequence is TGTGCCAGCAGCCCCGGTGCGGTTTCCCCAGAGACCCAGTACTTC.

This rearrangement joins TRBV4-2 to TRBJ1-3; unclear D gene. CDR1 LGHNA and CDR2 YNFKEQ come from the germline V gene. This CDR3 has 17 residues. Trimming removed 0 bases from V and 0 bases from J, with 12 bases in between. The CDR3, as DNA: TGTGCCAGCAGCCAAGATCGGAGGAGTATCTCTGGAAACACCATATATTTT. Its translation: CASSQDRRSISGNTIYF.

V is TRBV6-1 and J is TRBJ2-1, with D maybe TRBD2 (6 bases). This CDR3 is 16 amino acids long. Germline V gene data show CDR1 as MNHNS and CDR2 as SASEGT. Deletions cut 2 bases from V and 0 bases from J, with 11 bases between. The DNA for the CDR3 is TGTGCCAGCAGTGAATTTGGAGGGCTCTCCTACAATGAGCAGTTCTTC. It yields the protein CASSEFGGLSYNEQFF.

V is TRBV6-5 and J is TRBJ1-1; tentative D call: TRBD1 (5 bases). Between the trimmed V and J ends, which lost 7 bases and 4 bases, there was a span of 16 bases. This CDR3 region has 14 residues. Germline CDR1 is MNHEY and CDR2 is SVGAGI. CDR3 sequence (DNA): TGTGCCAGCACCTTAGCCCGGGGGTCCACTGAAGCTTTCTTT. The encoded protein is CASTLARGSTEAFF.

As for this clone: This CDR3 is also generated by other DNA sequences in the sample. V usage is TRBV10-3 and J usage is TRBJ1-4; tentatively, D is TRBD1 (6 bases). CDR1 is ENHRY, CDR2 SYGVKD, per germline. The CDR3 loop spans 14 amino acids. The V gene lost 2 bases and the J gene lost 4 bases, with 8 bases spanning the gap. The CDR3 is CAISERGSNEKLFF. As DNA, the CDR3 is TGTGCCATCAGTGAGAGGGGGAGTAATGAAAAACTGTTTTTT.